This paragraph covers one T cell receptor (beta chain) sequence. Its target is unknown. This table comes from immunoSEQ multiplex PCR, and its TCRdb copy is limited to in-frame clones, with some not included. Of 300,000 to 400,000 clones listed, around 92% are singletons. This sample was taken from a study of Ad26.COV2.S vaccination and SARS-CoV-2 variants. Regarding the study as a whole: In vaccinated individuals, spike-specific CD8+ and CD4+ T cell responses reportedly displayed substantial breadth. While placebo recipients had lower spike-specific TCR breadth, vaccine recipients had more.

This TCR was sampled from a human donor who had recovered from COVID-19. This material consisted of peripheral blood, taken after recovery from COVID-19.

CDR3 in amino acids: CASNFGTSGGIGADTQYF. The CDR3 DNA is TGTGCCAGCAACTTTGGGACTAGCGGGGGCATAGGTGCAGATACGCAGTATTTT. This rearrangement joins TRBV2 to TRBJ2-3; 14 bases align to TRBD2. Germline V lookup: CDR1 SNHLY, CDR2 FYNNEI. The J segment lost 4 bases and the V segment lost 7 bases, leaving 13 bases of the junction unmatched. This CDR3 is built from 18 residues.